A single sample gave rise to the 20 T cell receptor beta chains below, sequenced in a study of identical twins. Via MiXCR, TCRdb re-called the 5' RACE reads, giving one row per CDR3 protein. The sample contains under 250,000 distinct CDR3 sequences, about 13% of which appear only once. These data also formed part of another study, on yellow fever vaccine responses in identical twins.

Specimen: memory (CD45RO+) T cells sorted from blood. Receptor source: a woman younger than 35 in good health.

This clonotype was recorded many times. This chain uses TRBV27 with TRBJ2-1, with 8 bases fitting TRBD2. CDR1 and CDR2 from the germline V gene are MNHEY and SMNVEV (reference sequence). The CDR3 has 13 residues. CDR3 coding DNA: TGTGTCTCGGGAACGGGAGGGTACAATGAGCAGTTCTTC. This gives the protein CVSGTGGYNEQFF.

This clonotype came up many times. V and J are TRBV29-1 and TRBJ2-3; 10 nucleotides line up with TRBD2. The CDR3 totals 15 residues. Germline CDR1 reads SQVTM; CDR2 reads ANQGSEA. The V segment lost 2 bases and the J segment 1 base; nucleotides outside the gene matches: 3. The CDR3 reads CSVERGTSGTDTQYF. CDR3 nucleotide sequence: TGCAGCGTTGAACGGGGGACTAGCGGCACAGATACGCAGTATTTT.

DNA for the CDR3: TGCGCCAGCAGCTTGGTGGGACAGACATTGGGCCACACTGAAGCTTTCTTT. Translation gives CASSLVGQTLGHTEAFF. V usage is TRBV5-1 and J usage is TRBJ1-1, with TRBD1 matching over 7 bases. The junction had 11 bases not matched to a gene; V was cut back by 0 bases and J by 3 bases. The CDR3 contains 17 residues. Germline-derived CDR1 and CDR2 are SGHRS and YFSETQ.

This rearrangement joins TRBV20-1 to TRBJ2-3; D is uncertain. V lost 3 bases, J lost 0 bases, and 13 bases lay in between. The length of the CDR3 is 15 residues. The germline V gene encodes CDR1 DFQATT and CDR2 SNEGSKA (reference sequence). CDR3 loop: CSARLGWSSTDTQYF. Here the CDR3 DNA reads TGCAGTGCTAGGTTGGGCTGGTCTAGCACAGATACGCAGTATTTT.

The chain is built from TRBV7-9 and TRBJ1-6, with D perhaps TRBD1 (5 bases). The germline V and J ends were trimmed by 5 bases and 10 bases, with 9 bases remaining between them. The CDR3 spans 12 residues. Germline V CDR1 and CDR2: SEHNR, FQNEAQ (reference sequence). As DNA, the CDR3 is TGTGCCAGCAGCCCAAAGGGGTCACCCCTCCACTTT. Amino acids: CASSPKGSPLHF. The entire variable domain, with the rest obtained from reference TRBV7-9 and TRBJ1-6, is as follows: DTGVSQNPRHKITKRGQNVTFRCDPISEHNRLYWYRQTLGQGPEFLTYFQNEAQLEKSRLLSDRFSAERPKGSFSTLEIQRTEQGDSAMYLCASSPKGSPLHFGNGTRLTVT.

This clonotype was seen a few times. The chain joins TRBV24-1 to TRBJ2-5, with 9 positions matching TRBD1. The CDR3 is made up of 16 amino acids. The V gene end was trimmed by 5 bases and the J gene end by 2 bases; junction bases not matched to a gene: 8. CDR1 and CDR2 (germline): KGHDR, SFDVKD. CDR3 in DNA: TGTGCCACCAGTGTGGGGGGACAGGGTAATCAAGAGACCCAGTACTTC. Translating it yields CATSVGGQGNQETQYF.

The J gene is TRBJ2-2, the V gene TRBV2; TRBD1 aligns across 7 bases. J was trimmed by 0 bases and V by 10 bases; bases with no gene match: 5. This CDR3 has 14 residues. Germline V CDR1 and CDR2: SNHLY, FYNNEI. This chain's CDR3 is CATGDSTNTGELFF. In DNA, the CDR3 is TGTGCCACAGGGGACAGTACGAACACCGGGGAGCTGTTTTTT.

The rearrangement uses TRBV12-3 or TRBV12-4 and TRBJ2-1, with D perhaps matching TRBD1 or TRBD2 (5 bases each). This CDR3 spans 12 amino acids. Trimming shortened V by 8 bases and J by 7 bases, and 12 bases separated the two germline ends. The CDR3 bases are TGTGCCAGCCGGGAAAAGGGGAATGAGCAGTTCTTC. Its translation: CASREKGNEQFF.

This clonotype was seen only a few times. The gene calls are TRBV19 and TRBJ2-1, with 7 positions matching TRBD2. V shed 10 bases, J shed 1 base, and the junction held 7 bases outside the gene matches. Per the germline V gene, CDR1 is LNHDA and CDR2 is SQIVND (reference sequence). The CDR3 consists of 14 residues. The CDR3 sequence is CATKTSWSYNEQFF. CDR3 nucleotides: TGTGCCACCAAGACTAGCTGGTCCTACAATGAGCAGTTCTTC.

This clonotype was observed a handful of times. The chain has TRBV20-1 and TRBJ2-7; D may match TRBD1 or TRBD2 (5 bases each). Per the germline V gene, CDR1 is DFQATT and CDR2 is SNEGSKA (reference sequence). The CDR3 is 13 residues long. CDR3 nucleotide sequence: TGCAGCTTGGGTGGGGGAATCAACTACGAGCAGTACTTC. Translation gives CSLGGGINYEQYF.

This rearrangement joins TRBV7-8 to TRBJ1-5; D is unclear. The CDR3 sequence is 17 residues long. V lost 2 bases, J lost 1 base, and 15 bases lay in between. The germline CDR1 and CDR2 sequences are SGHVS and FQNEAQ. CDR3 region: CASSLPPVGTSNQPQHF. CDR3 coding DNA: TGTGCCAGCAGCTTACCCCCCGTGGGTACGAGCAATCAGCCCCAGCATTTT.

The rearrangement links TRBV10-2 to TRBJ2-1; D is undetermined. Germline CDR1 and CDR2: WSHSY and SAAADI. Between the trimmed V and J ends, which lost 0 bases and 11 bases, there was a span of 11 bases. The CDR3 is made up of 13 amino acids. The CDR3 here is CASSESTGIQQFF. Written as DNA, the CDR3 is TGCGCCAGCAGTGAGTCGACTGGGATACAGCAGTTCTTC.

This clonotype was found a few times. The genes are TRBV4-3 and TRBJ2-7; 7 bases fit TRBD1. The CDR3 runs to 15 residues. V was pared by 2 bases and J by 0 bases, with 4 bases of the junction left unmatched. Germline CDR1 and CDR2: LGHNA and YSLEER. The CDR3 sequence: CASSQHRDSSYEQYF. The DNA for the CDR3 is TGCGCCAGCAGCCAACACCGGGACAGCTCCTACGAGCAGTACTTC.

The table lists this clonotype with many counts. J is TRBJ2-5 and V is TRBV12-3 or TRBV12-4; TRBD2 matches at 9 bases. CDR3 length: 13 amino acids. V was pared by 1 base and J by 7 bases, with 1 base of the junction left unmatched. This CDR3 reads CASSLEREATQYF. For the CDR3, the DNA is TGTGCCAGCAGTTTAGAGCGGGAGGCGACCCAGTACTTC.

This clonotype was counted a few times. Here the CDR3 reads CSADGTDTYNEQFF. Written as DNA, the CDR3 is TGCAGTGCGGATGGGACAGACACTTACAATGAGCAGTTCTTC. This sequence joins TRBV20-1 and TRBJ2-1; 7 nucleotides align to TRBD1. J gave up 4 bases and V 6 bases, and 9 bases lay outside the gene matches. Germline-derived CDR1 and CDR2 are DFQATT and SNEGSKA (reference sequence). The CDR3 loop spans 14 amino acids.

This clonotype was seen a handful of times. The chain uses TRBV10-3 and TRBJ2-3; D is ambiguous. The V end lost 10 bases, the J end lost 0 bases, and 8 bases lay between the germline ends. The CDR3 loop spans 12 amino acids. Germline V CDR1 and CDR2: ENHRY, SYGVKD. The CDR3 sequence: CATTTSTDTQYF. CDR3 nucleotide sequence: TGTGCCACGACAACCAGCACAGATACGCAGTATTTT.

This rearrangement joins TRBV9 to TRBJ2-2; D unresolved. There are 14 residues in the CDR3. Germline V gene lookup returns CDR1 SGDLS and CDR2 YYNGEE. Between the trimmed V and J ends, which lost 0 bases and 1 base, there was a span of 4 bases. CDR3 nucleotide sequence: TGTGCCAGCAGCGTAGAACAGAACACCGGGGAGCTGTTTTTT. It translates to CASSVEQNTGELFF.

The rearrangement links TRBV6-5 to TRBJ1-1, with D possibly being TRBD1 (6 bases). This CDR3 has 15 amino acids. V gave up 0 bases and J gave up 4 bases, with 12 bases separating them. Germline CDR1 MNHEY, CDR2 SVGAGI. Written as DNA, the CDR3 is TGTGCCAGCAGTTACTCGGGGGGGCCCCTCACTGAAGCTTTCTTT. This encodes CASSYSGGPLTEAFF.

The rearrangement uses TRBV4-1 and TRBJ2-7; 8 bases are shared with TRBD1. This CDR3 spans 15 amino acids. The ends lost 1 base at V and 9 bases at J; junction bases unmatched: 11. Germline assignment: CDR1 MGHRA and CDR2 YSYEKL. CDR3 nucleotide sequence: TGCGCCAGCAGCCAAGCCCCTATGACAGGGGAAGGGCAGTACTTC. As protein: CASSQAPMTGEGQYF.

This clonotype was seen more than once but under ten times. This chain joins TRBV24-1 and TRBJ2-6; D assignment may be TRBD1 or TRBD2 (5 bases each). Germline loops: CDR1 KGHDR, CDR2 SFDVKD. V was shortened by 10 bases and J by 4 bases, with 16 bases between the two germline ends. The CDR3 extends over 15 amino acids. The CDR3 nucleotides read TGTGCCACAGGGGACGGTGGGGACGGGGCCAACGTCCTGACTTTC. It translates to CATGDGGDGANVLTF.